The 19 T cell receptor beta chains given below trace back to one sample, sequenced in a study of blood T cell repertoires in COVID-19. Clones were read by immunoSEQ multiplex PCR, and TCRdb kept only the in-frame ones, dropping some. The sample has 330,000 or so clones; less than 90% are singletons. The sequenced sample consisted of PBMCs or T cells enriched from blood (not recorded which). The receptors here all came from a woman in her thirties who had recovered from COVID-19.

The chain uses TRBV29-1 and TRBJ2-3; 11 bases are a match to TRBD1. This CDR3 spans 15 amino acids. Trimming cost V 3 bases and J 2 bases; bases outside gene matches: 4. Germline-derived CDR1 and CDR2 are SQVTM and ANQGSEA. DNA of the CDR3: TGCAGCGTTGAGGGACAGGGGGTTTCCACAGATACGCAGTATTTT. Its protein product is CSVEGQGVSTDTQYF.

This clone was seen only once. The chain combines TRBV5-1 with TRBJ2-1; 7 bases align to TRBD1. J gave up 5 bases and V 0 bases, and 5 bases lay outside the gene matches. This CDR3 spans 15 amino acids. Per germline, CDR1 SGHRS and CDR2 YFSETQ. CDR3 residues: CASSLEPGQHNEQFF. The CDR3 DNA is TGCGCCAGCAGCTTGGAACCGGGACAGCACAATGAGCAGTTCTTC.

The rearrangement links TRBV7-2 to TRBJ1-6; 7 bases align to TRBD1. Per germline, CDR1 SGHTA and CDR2 FQGNSA. There are 15 residues in the CDR3. With 2 bases clipped from V and 10 bases from J, the junction kept 8 bases outside the gene matches. The CDR3 protein is CASSLFGQGDSPLHF. The CDR3 DNA follows: TGTGCCAGCAGCTTATTCGGGCAGGGGGACTCACCCCTCCACTTT.

V is TRBV5-1 and J is TRBJ1-1; D is perhaps TRBD1 (6 bases). Trimming shortened V by 4 bases and J by 1 base, and 11 bases separated the two germline ends. The germline CDR1 and CDR2 sequences are SGHRS and YFSETQ. The CDR3 loop spans 14 amino acids. The CDR3 reads CASSENRANTEAFF. CDR3 DNA: TGCGCCAGCAGCGAGAACAGGGCGAACACTGAAGCTTTCTTT. Full variable domain (outside the CDR3, taken from reference TRBV5-1 and TRBJ1-1): KAGVTQTPRYLIKTRGQQVTLSCSPISGHRSVSWYQQTPGQGLQFLFEYFSETQRNKGNFPGRFSGRQFSNSRSEMNVSTLELGDSALYLCASSENRANTEAFFGQGTRLTVV.

A few counts support this clone. The V and J genes are TRBV4-2 and TRBJ1-2, with 11 bases lining up with TRBD1. The V segment lost 5 bases and the J segment 3 bases; nucleotides outside the gene matches: 2. Germline V gene lookup returns CDR1 LGHNA and CDR2 YNFKEQ. The CDR3 length is 14 residues. The CDR3 DNA follows: TGTGCCAGCAGCGGGGACAGGGGGTACTATGGCTACACCTTC. Its protein is CASSGDRGYYGYTF.

As to this clone: An end of the junction differs from the germline gene, which may be a read error. The same CDR3 can be traced to other DNA sequences in this sample. This chain connects TRBV4-1 to TRBJ2-1; tentative D call: TRBD2 (6 bases). The CDR3 covers 12 residues. Germline V lookup: CDR1 MGHRA, CDR2 YSYEKL. The CDR3 region has the DNA TGCGCCAGCAGCCAAGTGGGAGGTGAGCAATTCTTC. This translates into CASSQVGGEQFF.

The genes are TRBV24-1 and TRBJ2-1, with 8 bases identical to TRBD2. The germline CDR1 and CDR2 sequences are KGHDR and SFDVKD. The trim removed 3 bases at V and 3 bases at J, leaving 9 bases unmatched. CDR3 size: 17 residues. The CDR3 is CATSDPTQSGSYNEQFF. CDR3 nucleotide sequence: TGTGCCACCAGTGATCCGACGCAAAGCGGGAGCTACAATGAGCAGTTCTTC.

The chain links TRBV24-1 to TRBJ1-2, with TRBD1 identical over 7 bases. CDR1 and CDR2 (germline): KGHDR, SFDVKD. The CDR3 is 14 amino acids. V gave up 4 bases and J gave up 9 bases; unmatched junction bases: 10. The CDR3 sequence is CATSDSGTVLRYTF. The DNA for the CDR3 is TGTGCCACCAGTGACTCCGGGACAGTTCTCCGCTACACCTTC.

With regard to this clone: One junction end disagrees with the germline gene, perhaps due to a read error. The chain uses TRBV4-1 and TRBJ2-1; 10 nucleotides line up with TRBD2. Per the germline V gene, CDR1 is MGHRA and CDR2 is YSYEKL. The CDR3 is made up of 16 amino acids. CDR3 sequence: CASTQIRAGGGNEQFF. The CDR3 nucleotides are TGCGCCAGCACCCAAATCCGAGCGGGAGGGGGCAATGAGCAGTTCTTC.

The rearrangement joins TRBV7-6 to TRBJ2-7; D is possibly TRBD2 (6 bases). Between the trimmed V and J ends, which lost 4 bases and 0 bases, there was a span of 13 bases. Germline V gene data show CDR1 as SGHVS and CDR2 as FNYEAQ. This CDR3 contains 15 residues. CDR3 DNA sequence: TGTGCCAGCAGCTCCCGACTAGAGAGCTCCTACGAGCAGTACTTC. Translated, it gives CASSSRLESSYEQYF.

This chain connects TRBV3-1 (or the pseudogene TRBV3-2) to TRBJ2-1; TRBD2 aligns across 9 bases. CDR1 and CDR2 (germline): LGHDT, YNNKEL (reference sequence). Germline trimming cut 0 bases from V and 4 bases from J; bases unmatched to any gene: 7. The CDR3 loop spans 17 amino acids. The CDR3, as DNA: TGTGCCAGCAGCCAAGATACTTTTACTAGCGGGTACAATGAGCAGTTCTTC. Its translation: CASSQDTFTSGYNEQFF.

The chain has TRBV19 and TRBJ1-1; TRBD1 is a possible D gene (6 bases). CDR3 length: 13 amino acids. V was clipped by 3 bases and J by 6 bases, with 11 bases between them. Germline V gene sequence: CDR1 LNHDA, CDR2 SQIVND (reference sequence). The CDR3 nucleotides are TGTGCCAGTAGTATGACAGGTGACCCTGAAGCTTTCTTT. This gives the protein CASSMTGDPEAFF. Looking up the rest from reference TRBV19 and TRBJ1-1 gives the full variable domain: DGGITQSPKYLFRKEGQNVTLSCEQNLNHDAMYWYRQDPGQGLRLIYYSQIVNDFQKGDIAEGYSVSREKKESFPLTVTSAQKNPTAFYLCASSMTGDPEAFFGQGTRLTVV.

The rearrangement links TRBV4-1 to TRBJ2-1; D might be TRBD2 (6 bases). There are 15 residues in the CDR3. Looked up from germline, CDR1 is MGHRA and CDR2 is YSYEKL. V was pared by 0 bases and J by 6 bases, with 12 bases between. The CDR3 DNA reads as TGCGCCAGCAGCCAAGATCCAGCGGGCCGCAATGAGCAGTTCTTC. Its translation: CASSQDPAGRNEQFF.

The chain employs TRBV20-1 and TRBJ2-7; weak D call: TRBD2 (6 bases). CDR1 DFQATT and CDR2 SNEGSKA come from the germline V gene (reference sequence). V lost 6 bases and J 6 bases, leaving 12 bases between the germline ends. This CDR3 spans 11 amino acids. The chain's CDR3 is CSAGGSAEQYF. The DNA for the CDR3 is TGCAGTGCAGGAGGGTCAGCCGAGCAGTACTTC.

The chain links TRBV7-9 to TRBJ1-1, with a tentative D call TRBD1 (6 bases). V was pared by 4 bases and J by 5 bases, with 14 bases between. Looked up from germline, CDR1 is SEHNR and CDR2 is FQNEAQ (reference sequence). This CDR3 has 14 amino acids. This CDR3 reads CASSSQQGYTEAFF. CDR3 DNA sequence: TGTGCCAGCAGCTCTCAACAGGGTTATACTGAAGCTTTCTTT.

The chain joins TRBV15 to TRBJ2-2; 9 bases fit TRBD1. CDR1 is LNHNV and CDR2 is YYDKDF in the germline V gene (reference sequence). The V gene end was trimmed by 0 bases and the J gene end by 5 bases; junction bases not matched to a gene: 7. This CDR3 has 17 residues. As DNA, the CDR3 is TGTGCCACCAGCAGAGATCGTCCGGACAGGGGTACCGGGGAGCTGTTTTTT. This codes for CATSRDRPDRGTGELFF.

The rearrangement uses TRBV5-1 and TRBJ2-6, with TRBD1 matching over 7 bases. J lost 4 bases, V lost 2 bases, and 9 bases had no gene match. CDR1 is SGHRS and CDR2 is YFSETQ in the germline V gene. The CDR3 has 17 residues. The CDR3 loop is CASSFKGGASGANVLTF. The CDR3 region has the DNA TGCGCCAGCAGCTTTAAAGGGGGCGCTTCCGGGGCCAACGTCCTGACTTTC.

V gene TRBV19 combines with J gene TRBJ1-4; 9 bases agree with TRBD1. Germline lookup yields CDR1 LNHDA and CDR2 SQIVND (reference sequence). The V segment lost 5 bases and the J segment 7 bases; nucleotides outside the gene matches: 8. This CDR3 is 15 amino acids long. CDR3 sequence (DNA): TGTGCCAGTAGTGCAAGGACAGGGGCCTTTGAAAAACTGTTTTTT. The encoded protein is CASSARTGAFEKLFF.

The V call is TRBV27, the J call TRBJ2-7; 13 nucleotides line up with TRBD2. Germline V CDR1 and CDR2: MNHEY, SMNVEV (reference sequence). J gave up 7 bases and V 5 bases, and 14 bases lay outside the gene matches. CDR3 length: 17 residues. The CDR3 loop is CASSGIGLAGAHREQYF. CDR3 DNA: TGTGCCAGCAGTGGAATCGGACTAGCGGGGGCCCACAGGGAGCAGTACTTC.